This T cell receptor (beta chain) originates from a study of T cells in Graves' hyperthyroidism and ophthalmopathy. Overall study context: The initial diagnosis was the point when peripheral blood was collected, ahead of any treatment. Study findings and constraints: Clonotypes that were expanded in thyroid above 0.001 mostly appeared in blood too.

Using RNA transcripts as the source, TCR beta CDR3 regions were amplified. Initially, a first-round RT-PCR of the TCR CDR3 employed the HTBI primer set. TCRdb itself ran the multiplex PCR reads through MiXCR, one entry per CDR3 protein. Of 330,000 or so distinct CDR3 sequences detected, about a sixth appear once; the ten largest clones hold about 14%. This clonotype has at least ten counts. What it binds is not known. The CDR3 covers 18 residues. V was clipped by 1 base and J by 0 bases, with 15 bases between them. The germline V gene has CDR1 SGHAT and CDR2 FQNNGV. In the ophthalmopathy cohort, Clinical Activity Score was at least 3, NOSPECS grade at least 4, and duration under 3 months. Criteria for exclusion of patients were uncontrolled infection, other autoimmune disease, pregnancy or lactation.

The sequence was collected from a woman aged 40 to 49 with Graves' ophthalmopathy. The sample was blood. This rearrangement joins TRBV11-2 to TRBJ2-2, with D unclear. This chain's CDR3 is CASSLVMSLRANTGELFF. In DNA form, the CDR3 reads TGTGCCAGCAGCTTAGTAATGTCGTTACGAGCGAACACCGGGGAGCTGTTTTTT.